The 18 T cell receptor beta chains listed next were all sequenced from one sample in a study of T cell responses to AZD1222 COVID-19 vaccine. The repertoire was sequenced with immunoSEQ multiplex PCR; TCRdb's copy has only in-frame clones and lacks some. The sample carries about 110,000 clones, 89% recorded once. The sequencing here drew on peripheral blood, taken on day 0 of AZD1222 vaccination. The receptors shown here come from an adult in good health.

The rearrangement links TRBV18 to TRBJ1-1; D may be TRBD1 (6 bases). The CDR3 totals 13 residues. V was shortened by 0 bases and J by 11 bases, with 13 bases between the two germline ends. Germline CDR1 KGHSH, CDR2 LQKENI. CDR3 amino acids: CASSPPGQFLAFF. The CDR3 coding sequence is TGTGCCAGCTCACCACCCGGACAGTTTCTGGCTTTCTTT.

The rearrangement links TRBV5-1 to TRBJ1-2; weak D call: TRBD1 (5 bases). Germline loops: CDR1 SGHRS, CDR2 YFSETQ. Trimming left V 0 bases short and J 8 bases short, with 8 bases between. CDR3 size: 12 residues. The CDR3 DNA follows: TGCGCCAGCAGCTTGGGAGGGGACGGCTACACCTTC. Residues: CASSLGGDGYTF.

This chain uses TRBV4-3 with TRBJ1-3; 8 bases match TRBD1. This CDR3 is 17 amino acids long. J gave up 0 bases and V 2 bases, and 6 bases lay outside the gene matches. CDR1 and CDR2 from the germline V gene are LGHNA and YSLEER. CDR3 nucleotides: TGCGCCAGCAGCCAAAACTACAGGGGGAGCTCTGGAAACACCATATATTTT. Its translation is CASSQNYRGSSGNTIYF.

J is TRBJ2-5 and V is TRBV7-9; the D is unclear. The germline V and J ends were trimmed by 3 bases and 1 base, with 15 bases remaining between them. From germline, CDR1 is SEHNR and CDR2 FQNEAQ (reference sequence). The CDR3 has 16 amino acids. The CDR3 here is CASSLSPARIQETQYF. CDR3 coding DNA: TGTGCCAGCAGCTTGTCCCCCGCCCGAATCCAAGAGACCCAGTACTTC.

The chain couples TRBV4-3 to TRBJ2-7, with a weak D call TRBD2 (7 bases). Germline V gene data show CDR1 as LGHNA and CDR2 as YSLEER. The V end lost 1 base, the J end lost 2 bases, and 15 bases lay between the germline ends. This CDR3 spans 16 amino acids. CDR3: CASSQGRGRNTYEQYF. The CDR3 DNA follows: TGCGCCAGCAGCCAAGGGCGGGGGCGCAACACCTACGAGCAGTACTTC.

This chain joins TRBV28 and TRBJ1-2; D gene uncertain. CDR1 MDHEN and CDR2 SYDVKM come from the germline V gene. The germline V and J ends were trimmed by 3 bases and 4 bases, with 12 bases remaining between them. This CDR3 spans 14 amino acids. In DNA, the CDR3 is TGTGCCAGCAGTTTCGGTGGGTCCAGCTATGGCTACACCTTC. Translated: CASSFGGSSYGYTF.

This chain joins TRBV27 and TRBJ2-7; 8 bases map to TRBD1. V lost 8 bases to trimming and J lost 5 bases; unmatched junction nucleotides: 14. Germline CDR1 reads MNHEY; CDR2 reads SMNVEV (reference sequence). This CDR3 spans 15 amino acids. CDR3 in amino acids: CASARTGTGRDEQYF. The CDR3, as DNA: TGTGCCAGCGCCAGGACCGGGACAGGAAGGGACGAGCAGTACTTC.

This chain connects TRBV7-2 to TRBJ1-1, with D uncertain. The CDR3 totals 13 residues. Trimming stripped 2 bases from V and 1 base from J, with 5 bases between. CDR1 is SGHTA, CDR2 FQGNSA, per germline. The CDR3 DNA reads TGTGCCAGCAGCTTATGGGGGAACACTGAAGCTTTCTTT. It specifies CASSLWGNTEAFF.

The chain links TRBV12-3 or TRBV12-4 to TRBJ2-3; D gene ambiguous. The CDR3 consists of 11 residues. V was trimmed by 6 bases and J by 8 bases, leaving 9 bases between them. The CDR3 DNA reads TGTGCCAGCAGCCTAAGTGGTACGCAGTATTTT. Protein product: CASSLSGTQYF.

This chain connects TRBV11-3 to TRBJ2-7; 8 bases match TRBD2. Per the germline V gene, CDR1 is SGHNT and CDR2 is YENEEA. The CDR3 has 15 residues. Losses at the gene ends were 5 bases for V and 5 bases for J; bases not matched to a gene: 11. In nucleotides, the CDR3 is TGTGCCAGCAGCCTCCATAGGACTAGCATAGACGAGCAGTACTTC. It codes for CASSLHRTSIDEQYF.

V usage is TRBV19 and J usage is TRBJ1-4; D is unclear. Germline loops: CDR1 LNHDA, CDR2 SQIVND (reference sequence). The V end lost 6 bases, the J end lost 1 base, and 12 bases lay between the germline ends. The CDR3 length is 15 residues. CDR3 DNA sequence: TGTGCCAGTAGCGACGTGGCAGGAACTAATGAAAAACTGTTTTTT. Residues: CASSDVAGTNEKLFF.

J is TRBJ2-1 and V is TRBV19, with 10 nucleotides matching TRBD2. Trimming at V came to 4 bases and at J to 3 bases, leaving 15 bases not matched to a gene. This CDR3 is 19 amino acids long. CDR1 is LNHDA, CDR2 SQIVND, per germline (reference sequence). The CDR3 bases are TGTGCCAGTAGTAGTGCCTCCTCCCCGCGGACTAGCGGCTACAATGAGCAGTTCTTC. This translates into CASSSASSPRTSGYNEQFF.

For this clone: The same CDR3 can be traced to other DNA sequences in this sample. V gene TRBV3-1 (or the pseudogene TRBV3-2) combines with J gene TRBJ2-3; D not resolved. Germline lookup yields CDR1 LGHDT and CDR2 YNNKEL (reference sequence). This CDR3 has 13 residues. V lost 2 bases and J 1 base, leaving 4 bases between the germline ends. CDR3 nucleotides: TGTGCCAGCAGCCAAAGCGGCACAGATACGCAGTATTTT. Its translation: CASSQSGTDTQYF.

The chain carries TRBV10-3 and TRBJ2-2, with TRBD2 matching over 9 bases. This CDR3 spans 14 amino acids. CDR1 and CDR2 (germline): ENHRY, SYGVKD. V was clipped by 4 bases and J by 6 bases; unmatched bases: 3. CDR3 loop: CAISALAGAGELFF. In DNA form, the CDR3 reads TGTGCCATCAGTGCTTTAGCGGGAGCCGGGGAGCTGTTTTTT.

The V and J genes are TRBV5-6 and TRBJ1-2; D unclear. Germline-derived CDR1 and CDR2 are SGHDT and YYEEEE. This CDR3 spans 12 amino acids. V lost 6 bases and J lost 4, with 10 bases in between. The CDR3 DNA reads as TGTGCCAGCACCACCACTATCTATGGCTACACCTTC. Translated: CASTTTIYGYTF.

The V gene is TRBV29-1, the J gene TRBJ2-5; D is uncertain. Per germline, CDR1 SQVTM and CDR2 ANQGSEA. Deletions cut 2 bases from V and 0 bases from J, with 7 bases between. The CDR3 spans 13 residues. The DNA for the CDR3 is TGCAGCGTTGAAAACTGGCACCAAGAGACCCAGTACTTC. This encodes CSVENWHQETQYF.

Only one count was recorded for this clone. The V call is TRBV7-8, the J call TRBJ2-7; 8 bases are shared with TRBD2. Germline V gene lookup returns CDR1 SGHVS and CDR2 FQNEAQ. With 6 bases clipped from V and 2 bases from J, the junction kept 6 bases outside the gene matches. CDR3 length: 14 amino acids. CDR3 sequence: CASSSPSGPYEQYF. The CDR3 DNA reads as TGTGCCAGCAGTTCCCCTAGCGGGCCCTACGAGCAGTACTTC.

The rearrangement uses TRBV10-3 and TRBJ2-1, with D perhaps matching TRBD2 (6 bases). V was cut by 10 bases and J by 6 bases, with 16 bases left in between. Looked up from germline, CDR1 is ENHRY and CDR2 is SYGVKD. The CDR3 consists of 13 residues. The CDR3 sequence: CATSLTSTNEQFF. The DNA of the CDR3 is TGTGCCACTTCCTTGACTAGTACCAATGAGCAGTTCTTC.